This T cell receptor beta chain was obtained from a study of early T cells in non-severe SARS-CoV-2 infection. Study information: Sequencing used unsorted whole-blood bulk RNA, so chains lack pairing.

The germline V and J ends were trimmed by 5 bases and 4 bases, with 15 bases remaining between them. This CDR3 region has 15 residues. CDR1 MDHEN and CDR2 SYDVKM come from the germline V gene. MiXCR, run by TCRdb on the 5' RACE reads, gives a single entry per CDR3 protein. Of approximately 70,000 distinct CDR3 sequences in the sample, around 12% are singletons; the top ten hold 2.7%. The specimen was whole blood, collected at baseline. This clonotype was sampled from an adult who was a healthcare worker with PCR-confirmed SARS-CoV-2 infection or an uninfected control (not recorded which). The chain carries TRBV28 and TRBJ1-5, with no clear D. DNA of the CDR3: TGTGCCAGCAGTAAGCGGGCCTCACCAAATCAGCCCCAGCATTTT. As protein: CASSKRASPNQPQHF.